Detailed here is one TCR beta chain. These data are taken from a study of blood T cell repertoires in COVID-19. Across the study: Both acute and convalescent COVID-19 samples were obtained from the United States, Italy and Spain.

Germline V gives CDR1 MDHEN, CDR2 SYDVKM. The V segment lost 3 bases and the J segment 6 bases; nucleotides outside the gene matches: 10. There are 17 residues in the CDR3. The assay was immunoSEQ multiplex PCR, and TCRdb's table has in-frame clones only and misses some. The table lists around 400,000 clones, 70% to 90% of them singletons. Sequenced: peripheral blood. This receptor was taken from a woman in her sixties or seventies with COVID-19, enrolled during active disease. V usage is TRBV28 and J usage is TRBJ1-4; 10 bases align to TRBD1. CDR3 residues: CASSFGTGDVGDEKLFF. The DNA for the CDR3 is TGTGCCAGCAGTTTTGGGACAGGGGACGTTGGTGATGAAAAACTGTTTTTT.